This T cell receptor beta chain was documented in a study of cytomegalovirus exposure and HLA in healthy donors. In the study overall: Of all 400 or so donors who were genotyped, 70% to 85% belonged to the Caucasian-associated ancestry cluster. Notes on the study in general: Fewer N-insertions than the approximately 680-donor mean were reportedly shown by an Asian-associated ancestry cluster in a later analysis.

V shed 10 bases and J 0 bases; nucleotides not matched to a gene: 6. The germline gives CDR1 MDHEN, CDR2 SYDVKM. This CDR3 is built from 15 residues. This PCR relied on a set of 60 Vbeta primers and 13 Jbeta primers. Measured with immunoSEQ multiplex PCR; TCRdb has only the in-frame clones, and not every one. The sample carries about 170,000 clones, about three quarters recorded once. The donors, nominally healthy at sampling, likely had unrecorded immune exposures. To note about this clone: The antigen remains undetermined.

This TCR derives from a female donor in good health and CMV-seronegative. Sequenced input: PBMCs. The chain joins TRBV28 to TRBJ1-6; 7 nucleotides agree with TRBD1. Here the CDR3 reads CATVRDSSYNSPLHF. The CDR3 nucleotides read TGTGCCACCGTCAGGGACAGCTCCTATAATTCACCCCTCCACTTT. Full variable domain (rest looked up from reference TRBV28 and TRBJ1-6): DVKVTQSSRYLVKRTGEKVFLECVQDMDHENMFWYRQDPGLGLRLIYFSYDVKMKEKGDIPEGYSVSREKKERFSLILESASTNQTSMYLCATVRDSSYNSPLHFGNGTRLTVT.